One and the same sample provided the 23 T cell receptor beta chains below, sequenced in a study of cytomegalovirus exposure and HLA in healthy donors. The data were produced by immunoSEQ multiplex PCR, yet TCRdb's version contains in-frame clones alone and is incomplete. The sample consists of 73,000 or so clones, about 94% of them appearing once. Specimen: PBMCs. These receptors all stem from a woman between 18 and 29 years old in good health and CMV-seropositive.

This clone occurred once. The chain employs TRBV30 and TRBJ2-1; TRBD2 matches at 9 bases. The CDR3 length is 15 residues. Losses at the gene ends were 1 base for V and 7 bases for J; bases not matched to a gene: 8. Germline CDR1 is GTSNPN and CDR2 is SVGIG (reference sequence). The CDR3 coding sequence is TGTGCCTGGAGTGCTCCCGGGACTAGCCTGAATGAGCAGTTCTTC. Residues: CAWSAPGTSLNEQFF. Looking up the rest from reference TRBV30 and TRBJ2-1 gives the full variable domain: SQTIHQWPATLVQPVGSPLSLECTVEGTSNPNLYWYRQAAGRGLQLLFYSVGIGQISSEVPQNLSASRPQDRQFILSSKKLLLSDSGFYLCAWSAPGTSLNEQFFGPGTRLTVL.

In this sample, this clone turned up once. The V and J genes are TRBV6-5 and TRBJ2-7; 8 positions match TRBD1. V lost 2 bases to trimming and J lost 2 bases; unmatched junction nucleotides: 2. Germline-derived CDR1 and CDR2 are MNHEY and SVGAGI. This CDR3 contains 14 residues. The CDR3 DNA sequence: TGTGCCAGCAGTTACGGGACAGGAACCTACGAGCAGTACTTC. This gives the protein CASSYGTGTYEQYF.

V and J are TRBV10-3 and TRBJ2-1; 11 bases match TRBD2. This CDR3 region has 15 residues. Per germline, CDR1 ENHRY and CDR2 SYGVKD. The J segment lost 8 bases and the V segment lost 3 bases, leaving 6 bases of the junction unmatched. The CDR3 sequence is CAISDPSGGLDEQFF. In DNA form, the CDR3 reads TGTGCCATCAGTGACCCTAGCGGGGGGCTGGATGAGCAGTTCTTC.

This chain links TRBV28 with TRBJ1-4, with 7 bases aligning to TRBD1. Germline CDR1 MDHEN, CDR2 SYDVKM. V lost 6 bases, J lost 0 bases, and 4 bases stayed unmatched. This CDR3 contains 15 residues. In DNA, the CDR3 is TGTGCCAGCAGATACACAGGGGCAACTAATGAAAAACTGTTTTTT. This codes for CASRYTGATNEKLFF.

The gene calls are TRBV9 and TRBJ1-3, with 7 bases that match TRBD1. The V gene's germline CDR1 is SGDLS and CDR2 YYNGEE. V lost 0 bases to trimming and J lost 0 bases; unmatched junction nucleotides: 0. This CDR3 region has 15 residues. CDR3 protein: CASSVEGASGNTIYF. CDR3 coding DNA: TGTGCCAGCAGCGTAGAGGGGGCCTCTGGAAACACCATATATTTT. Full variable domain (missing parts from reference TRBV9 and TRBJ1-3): DSGVTQTPKHLITATGQRVTLRCSPRSGDLSVYWYQQSLDQGLQFLIQYYNGEERAKGNILERFSAQQFPDLHSELNLSSLELGDSALYFCASSVEGASGNTIYFGEGSWLTVV.

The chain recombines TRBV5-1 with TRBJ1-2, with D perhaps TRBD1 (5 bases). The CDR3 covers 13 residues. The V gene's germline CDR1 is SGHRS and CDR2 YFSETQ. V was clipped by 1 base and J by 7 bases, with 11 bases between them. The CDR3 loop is CASSLPGDSGYTF. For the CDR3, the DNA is TGCGCCAGCAGCTTGCCGGGGGACTCTGGCTACACCTTC. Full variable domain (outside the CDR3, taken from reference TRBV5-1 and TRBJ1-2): KAGVTQTPRYLIKTRGQQVTLSCSPISGHRSVSWYQQTPGQGLQFLFEYFSETQRNKGNFPGRFSGRQFSNSRSEMNVSTLELGDSALYLCASSLPGDSGYTFGSGTRLTVV.

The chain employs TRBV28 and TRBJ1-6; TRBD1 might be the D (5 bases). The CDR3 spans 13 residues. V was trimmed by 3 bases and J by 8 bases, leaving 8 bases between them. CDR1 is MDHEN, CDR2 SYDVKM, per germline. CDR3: CASSLGGYSPLHF. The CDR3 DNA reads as TGTGCCAGCAGTTTGGGGGGATATTCACCCCTCCACTTT.

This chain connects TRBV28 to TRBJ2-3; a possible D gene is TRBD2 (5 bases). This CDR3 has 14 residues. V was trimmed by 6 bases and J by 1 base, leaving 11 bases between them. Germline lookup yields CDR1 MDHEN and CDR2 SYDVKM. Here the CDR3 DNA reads TGTGCCAGCAGGTCAAGCGGCGGCACAGATACGCAGTATTTT. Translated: CASRSSGGTDTQYF.

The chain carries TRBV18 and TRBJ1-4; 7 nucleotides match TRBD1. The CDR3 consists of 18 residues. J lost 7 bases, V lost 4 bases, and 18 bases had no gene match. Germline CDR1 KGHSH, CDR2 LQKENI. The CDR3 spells CASSLRYRGRIVGEKLFF. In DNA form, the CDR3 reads TGTGCCAGCTCACTAAGATACAGGGGAAGGATTGTTGGTGAAAAACTGTTTTTT.

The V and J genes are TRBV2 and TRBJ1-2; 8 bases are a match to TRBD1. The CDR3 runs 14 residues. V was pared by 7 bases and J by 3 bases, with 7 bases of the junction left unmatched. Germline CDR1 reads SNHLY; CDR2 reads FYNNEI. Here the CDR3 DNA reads TGTGCCAGCATGCAGGACAGGGCCTACTATGGCTACACCTTC. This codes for CASMQDRAYYGYTF. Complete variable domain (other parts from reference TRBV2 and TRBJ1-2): EPEVTQTPSHQVTQMGQEVILRCVPISNHLYFYWYRQILGQKVEFLVSFYNNEISEKSEIFDDQFSVERPDGSNFTLKIRSTKLEDSAMYFCASMQDRAYYGYTFGSGTRLTVV.

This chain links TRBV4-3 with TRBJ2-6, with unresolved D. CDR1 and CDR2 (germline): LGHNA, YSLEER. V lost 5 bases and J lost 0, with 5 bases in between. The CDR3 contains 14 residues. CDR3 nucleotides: TGCGCCAGCAGCTATCTCTCTGGGGCCAACGTCCTGACTTTC. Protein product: CASSYLSGANVLTF.

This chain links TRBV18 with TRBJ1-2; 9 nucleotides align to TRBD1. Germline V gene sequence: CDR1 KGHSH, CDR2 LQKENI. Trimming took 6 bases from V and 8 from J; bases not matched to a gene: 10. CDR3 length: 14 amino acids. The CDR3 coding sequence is TGTGCCAGCTCCACTTATACAGGGGGCGAAGGCTACACCTTC. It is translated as CASSTYTGGEGYTF.

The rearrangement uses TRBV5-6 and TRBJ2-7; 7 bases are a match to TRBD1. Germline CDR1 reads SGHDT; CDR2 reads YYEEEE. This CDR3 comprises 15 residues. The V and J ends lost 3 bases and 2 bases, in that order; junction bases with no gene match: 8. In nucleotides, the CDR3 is TGTGCCAGCAGCTCTGCGAGGGACAGCACCTACGAGCAGTACTTC. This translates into CASSSARDSTYEQYF.

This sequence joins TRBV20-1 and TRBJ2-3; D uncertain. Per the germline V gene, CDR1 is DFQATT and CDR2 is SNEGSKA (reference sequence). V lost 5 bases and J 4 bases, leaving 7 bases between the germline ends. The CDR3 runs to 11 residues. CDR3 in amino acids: CSAPNPDTQYF. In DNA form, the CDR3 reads TGCAGTGCTCCTAACCCAGATACGCAGTATTTT.

The CDR3 spells CASSEARGVSPLHF. The CDR3 DNA is TGTGCCAGCAGTGAAGCGCGGGGGGTTTCACCCCTCCACTTT. The J gene is TRBJ1-6, the V gene TRBV2, with D possibly TRBD1 on 5 matching bases. The germline V gene encodes CDR1 SNHLY and CDR2 FYNNEI. CDR3 length: 14 amino acids. Trimming removed 0 bases at V and 9 bases at J, with 9 bases between. Using reference TRBV2 and TRBJ1-6 for the parts outside the CDR3, the full variable domain is EPEVTQTPSHQVTQMGQEVILRCVPISNHLYFYWYRQILGQKVEFLVSFYNNEISEKSEIFDDQFSVERPDGSNFTLKIRSTKLEDSAMYFCASSEARGVSPLHFGNGTRLTVT.

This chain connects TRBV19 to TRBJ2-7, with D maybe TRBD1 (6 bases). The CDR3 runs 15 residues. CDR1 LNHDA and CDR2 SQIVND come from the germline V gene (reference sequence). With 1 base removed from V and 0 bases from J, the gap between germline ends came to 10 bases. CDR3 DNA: TGTGCCAGTAGTATAGTAGGACAGAGCTCCTACGAGCAGTACTTC. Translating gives CASSIVGQSSYEQYF.

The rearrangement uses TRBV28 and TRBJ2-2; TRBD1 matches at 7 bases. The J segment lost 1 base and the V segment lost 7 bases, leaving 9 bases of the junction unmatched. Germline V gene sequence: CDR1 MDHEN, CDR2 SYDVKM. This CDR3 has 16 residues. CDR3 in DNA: TGTGCCAGCATGACAGGGTATAGCGAGAACACCGGGGAGCTGTTTTTT. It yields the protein CASMTGYSENTGELFF.

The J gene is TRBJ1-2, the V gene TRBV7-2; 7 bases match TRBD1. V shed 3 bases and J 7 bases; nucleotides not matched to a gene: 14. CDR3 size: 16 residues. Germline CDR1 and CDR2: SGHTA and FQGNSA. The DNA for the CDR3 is TGTGCCAGCAGCTTGCGGATAGCCGAGGGGGCGGCTGGCTACACCTTC. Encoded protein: CASSLRIAEGAAGYTF.

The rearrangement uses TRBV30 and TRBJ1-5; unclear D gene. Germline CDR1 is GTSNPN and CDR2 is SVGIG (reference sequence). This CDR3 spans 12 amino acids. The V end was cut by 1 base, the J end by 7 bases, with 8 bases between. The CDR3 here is CAWSDLRQPQHF. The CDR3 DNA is TGTGCCTGGAGTGACTTACGACAGCCCCAGCATTTT.

The CDR3 reads CASSSKDLADEKLFF. The CDR3, as DNA: TGTGCCAGCAGCTCGAAAGACCTGGCGGATGAAAAACTGTTTTTT. This chain uses TRBV5-4 with TRBJ1-4; D not certain. Germline CDR1 reads SGHNT; CDR2 reads YYREEE (reference sequence). CDR3 size: 15 residues. Trimming pared 3 bases from V and 6 bases from J, leaving 15 bases between.

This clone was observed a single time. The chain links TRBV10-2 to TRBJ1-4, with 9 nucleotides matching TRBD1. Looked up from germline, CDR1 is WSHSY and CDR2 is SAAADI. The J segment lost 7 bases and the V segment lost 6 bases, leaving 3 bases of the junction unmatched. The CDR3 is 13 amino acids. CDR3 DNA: TGCGCCAGCAGGTCGACAGGGGGTGAAAAACTGTTTTTT. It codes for CASRSTGGEKLFF.

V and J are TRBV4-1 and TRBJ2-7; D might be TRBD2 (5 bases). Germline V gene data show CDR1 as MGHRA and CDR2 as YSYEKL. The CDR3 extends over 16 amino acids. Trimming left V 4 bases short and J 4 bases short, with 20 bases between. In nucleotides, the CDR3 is TGCGCCAGCAGCCTTACATACGGGGAGAATTGGTACGAGCAGTACTTC. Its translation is CASSLTYGENWYEQYF.

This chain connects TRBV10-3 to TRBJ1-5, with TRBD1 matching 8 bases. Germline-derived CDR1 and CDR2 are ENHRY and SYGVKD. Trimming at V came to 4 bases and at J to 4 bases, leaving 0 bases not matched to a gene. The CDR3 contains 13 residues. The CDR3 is CAISGQGNQPQHF. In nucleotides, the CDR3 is TGTGCCATCAGTGGACAGGGGAATCAGCCCCAGCATTTT.